The next 16 T cell receptor beta chains were all read from a single sample in a study of tumor-infiltrating lymphocytes in primary liver carcinoma. A constant-region primer served to make TCR beta cDNA from roughly 460 ng total RNA. Sequencing libraries for TCR beta derived from three nested multiplex PCR rounds that used slightly modified ARM-PCR. The first two PCR rounds, nine to ten cycles each, used TRBV1-TRBV30 forward primers and a C-beta reverse primer. A single record per CDR3 protein comes from TCRdb applying MiXCR to the multiplex PCR reads. The table has approximately 190,000 distinct CDR3 sequences, around 81% seen once; the top ten hold about a sixth. Unsorted bulk tissue of about 20-30 mg yielded co-extracted RNA and DNA. Material: tumor tissue from primary liver carcinoma. The source of these receptors is a middle-aged man with primary liver carcinoma and hepatitis B virus infection.

Details on this clonotype: The junction departs from germline at one end; a sequencing error may be responsible. V gene TRBV28 combines with J gene TRBJ2-7; D perhaps matches TRBD2 (6 bases). Germline V gene sequence: CDR1 MDHEN, CDR2 SYDVKM. The CDR3 covers 14 residues. In DNA, the CDR3 is TGTGCCAGCAGAACTAGCAGGAGAACCTACAAGCAGTACTTC. Translating it yields CASRTSRRTYKQYF. Using reference TRBV28 and TRBJ2-7 for the parts outside the CDR3, the full variable domain is DVKVTQSSRYLVKRTGEKVFLECVQDMDHENMFWYRQDPGLGLRLIYFSYDVKMKEKGDIPEGYSVSREKKERFSLILESASTNQTSMYLCASRTSRRTYKQYFGPGTRLTVT.

The CDR3 is CASSFQQQGSGELFF. The CDR3, as DNA: TGTGCCAGCAGTTTCCAACAACAGGGGTCCGGGGAGCTGTTTTTT. The chain couples TRBV6-5 to TRBJ2-2; 7 bases are shared with TRBD1. The CDR3 runs 15 residues. From germline, CDR1 is MNHEY and CDR2 SVGAGI. Unmatched junction bases numbered 8, after V lost 4 bases and J lost 6 bases.

Comment on this clonotype: The junction departs from germline at one end; a sequencing error may be responsible. The V gene is TRBV7-8, the J gene TRBJ2-7, with D tentatively TRBD1 or TRBD2 (5 bases each). CDR3 length: 14 residues. Per the germline V gene, CDR1 is SGHVS and CDR2 is FQNEAQ. The CDR3 DNA follows: TGTGCCTGCAGCGGCTGGGACGGCCCCTACGAACAGTACTTC. As protein: CACSGWDGPYEQYF.

With respect to this clonotype: A read error is possible here, since a much larger clone lies one base away. The V call is TRBV7-9, the J call TRBJ2-5; TRBD1 or TRBD2 may be the D gene (5 bases each). CDR1 is SEHNR, CDR2 FQNEAQ, per germline (reference sequence). V was cut by 5 bases and J by 2 bases, with 15 bases left in between. There are 15 residues in the CDR3. CDR3 in DNA: TGTGCCAGCAGCACTAGAGCGACAGAACAAGAGACCCAGTACTTC. This codes for CASSTRATEQETQYF.

A note on this clonotype: One end of the junction is discordant with germline, which a read error may explain. The chain combines TRBV12-3 or TRBV12-4 with TRBJ2-3; 8 bases fit TRBD2. This CDR3 region has 16 residues. The CDR3 loop reads CASSSRISGVTETQYF. CDR3 DNA: TGTGCCAGCAGTTCGAGGATTAGCGGGGTCACAGAAACGCAGTATTTT.

To note about this clonotype: Compared with germline, one end of the junction differs, possibly owing to a read error. J is TRBJ2-1 and V is TRBV4-3; D is uncertain. Germline CDR1 is LGHNA and CDR2 is YSLEER. CDR3 length: 16 residues. The CDR3 DNA reads TGCGCCAGCAGTCAAGTTCCCCACTCAGAATACAATGAGCAGTTCTTC. Translated, it gives CASSQVPHSEYNEQFF.

This clonotype was detected ten times or more. One end of the junction fails to match germline, which may point to a read error. This chain uses TRBV6-2 or TRBV6-3 with TRBJ2-7, with TRBD2 identical over 7 bases. The CDR3 runs 11 residues. CDR1 and CDR2 (germline): MNHEY, SVGEGT. The CDR3 DNA reads TGTGCCAGCAGTTCGAGCGGGGTCAGGAACTTC. It codes for CASSSSGVRNF.

With respect to this clonotype: Germline is not matched at one junction end, which may reflect a read error. The genes are TRBV29-1 and TRBJ1-2; D unclear. There are 14 residues in the CDR3. Germline loops: CDR1 SQVTM, CDR2 ANQGSEA. This CDR3 is CSLEVDGPGIDYTF. The CDR3 DNA follows: TGCAGCCTTGAAGTCGACGGACCCGGTATTGACTACACCTTC.

This clonotype was seen at least ten times. V gene TRBV5-6 combines with J gene TRBJ2-2; possibly TRBD1 for D (6 bases). V was trimmed by 5 bases and J by 2 bases, leaving 13 bases between them. The CDR3 is 15 amino acids. Looked up from germline, CDR1 is SGHDT and CDR2 is YYEEEE. The DNA of the CDR3 is TGTGCCAGCAGTTACGGGACAAGAAACACCGGGGAGCTGTTTTTT. Translation gives CASSYGTRNTGELFF.

There are a few counts of this clonotype. The junction shows a germline mismatch at one end, possibly a read error. The chain recombines TRBV6-6 with TRBJ2-1; the match to TRBD2 covers 8 bases. The germline CDR1 and CDR2 sequences are MNHNY and SVGAGI (reference sequence). This CDR3 spans 13 amino acids. For the CDR3, the DNA is TGTGCCAGCAAACAGACTAGCGACAATGAGCAGTTTTTC. This gives the protein CASKQTSDNEQFF.

A word on this clonotype: Germline and junction disagree at one end, which may indicate a read error. The V call is TRBV28, the J call TRBJ1-2, with TRBD1 as a possible D gene (6 bases). The germline CDR1 and CDR2 sequences are MDHEN and SYDVKM. The CDR3 has 14 residues. The DNA for the CDR3 is TGTGCCAGCAGGGGTTATGGGGGCGATTATGACTACATCTTC. Amino acids: CASRGYGGDYDYIF.

This clonotype was counted once. At one of its ends the junction is not consistent with the germline gene, which may arise from a read error. The chain has TRBV6-5 and TRBJ2-5, with 7 nucleotides matching TRBD1. The germline CDR1 and CDR2 sequences are MNHEY and SVGAGI. The CDR3 length is 14 residues. Here the CDR3 reads CASSQQGWEETQHF. In DNA, the CDR3 is TGTGCCAGCAGCCAACAGGGGTGGGAAGAGACACAGCACTTC.

Comments on this clonotype: A junction boundary mismatches the germline segment, possibly from a read error. J is TRBJ2-1 and V is TRBV11-1, with D perhaps TRBD2 (6 bases). This CDR3 has 16 residues. Per the germline V gene, CDR1 is SGHAT and CDR2 is FQDESV (reference sequence). The CDR3 loop is CTSSPRVLSGVGEQFF. CDR3 nucleotides: TGTACCAGCAGCCCCCGGGTACTATCGGGAGTCGGGGAGCAGTTCTTC.

For this clonotype: One end of the junction varies from germline; a read error may be responsible. The chain joins TRBV4-3 to TRBJ2-2; unclear D gene. Germline V gives CDR1 LGHNA, CDR2 YSLEER. CDR3 size: 14 residues. The CDR3 sequence is CATSQDRNTGELFF. In DNA, the CDR3 is TGTGCCACCAGCCAAGATCGGAACACCGGGGAGCTGTTTTTT.

As concerns this clonotype: An end of the junction does not agree with germline; a read error may underlie this. This chain links TRBV7-8 with TRBJ2-2, with D tentatively TRBD2 (5 bases). The CDR3 has 11 amino acids. CDR1 and CDR2 from the germline V gene are SGHVS and FQNEAQ. Written as DNA, the CDR3 is TGTACCAGCAGCTTTGCCGGGGAACTGTTTTTT. It is translated as CTSSFAGELFF.

There are a few counts of this clonotype. A read error may produce the germline difference seen at one junction end. CDR3 bases: TGTAGCGTGTACCCCCCATCTACTGAGCAGTTCTTC. It codes for CSVYPPSTEQFF. The chain combines TRBV29-1 with TRBJ2-1; TRBD2 is a possible D gene (5 bases). Looked up from germline, CDR1 is SQVTM and CDR2 is ANQGSEA. CDR3 size: 12 residues.